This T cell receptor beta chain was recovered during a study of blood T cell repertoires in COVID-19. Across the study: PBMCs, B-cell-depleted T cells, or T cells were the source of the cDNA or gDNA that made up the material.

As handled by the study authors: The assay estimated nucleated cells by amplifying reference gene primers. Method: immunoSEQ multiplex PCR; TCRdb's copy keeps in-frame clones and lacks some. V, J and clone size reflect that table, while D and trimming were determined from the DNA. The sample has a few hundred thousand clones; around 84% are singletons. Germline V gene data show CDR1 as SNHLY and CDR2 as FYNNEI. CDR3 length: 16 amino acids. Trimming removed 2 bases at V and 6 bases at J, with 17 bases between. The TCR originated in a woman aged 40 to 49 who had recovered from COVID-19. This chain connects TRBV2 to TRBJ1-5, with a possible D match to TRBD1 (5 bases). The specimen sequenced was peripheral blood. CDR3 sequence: CASSERSPGGGQPQHF. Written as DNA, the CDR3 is TGTGCCAGCAGTGAAAGGTCACCCGGGGGAGGTCAGCCCCAGCATTTT.